This entry features one T cell receptor beta chain sequence. During active infection, Seattle patients enrolled and were then monitored through disease. This sample is drawn from a study of blood T cell repertoires in COVID-19. Study background: Acute and convalescent COVID-19 samples came from the United States, Italy and Spain.

Trimming took 4 bases from V and 4 from J, leaving 10 bases between them. This CDR3 contains 13 residues. The germline gives CDR1 SGHVS, CDR2 FNYEAQ. Using immunoSEQ multiplex PCR, the repertoire was profiled, and TCRdb retains in-frame clones only, with some absent. The sample holds 150,000 or so clones, about 76% seen once. The sample taken for sequencing was peripheral blood. The chain uses TRBV7-6 and TRBJ1-1; D is unresolved. The TCR sequence derives from a woman aged 70-85 years with COVID-19, enrolled during active disease. CDR3 sequence (DNA): TGTGCCAGCAGCTCCCAAGACTTCACTGAAGCTTTCTTT. Its protein is CASSSQDFTEAFF.